This entry lists 24 T cell receptor beta chains sequenced from one sample in a study of T-cell reconstitution after alpha-beta-depleted transplantation in children. Unique molecular identifiers tagged the TCRbeta library. TCRdb reprocessed the PCR reads via MiXCR and lists one record per CDR3 protein. The table records around 87,000 distinct CDR3 sequences, about 8% of them present only once. The specimen comprised PBMCs from the stem cell graft donor, sampled from the stem cell graft. The receptors shown here come from a human donor who donated a stem cell graft to a child with congenital amegakaryocytic thrombocytopenia.

This clonotype was seen repeatedly, ten times or more. The rearrangement uses TRBV5-5 and TRBJ1-2; TRBD1 aligns across 7 bases. The ends lost 4 bases at V and 2 bases at J; junction bases unmatched: 2. The germline gives CDR1 SGHKS, CDR2 YYEKEE (reference sequence). CDR3 size: 13 residues. Here the CDR3 DNA reads TGTGCCAGCAGCATGGGACAGAACTATGGCTACACCTTC. Amino acid sequence: CASSMGQNYGYTF.

This clonotype has at least ten counts. The V and J genes are TRBV5-1 and TRBJ2-1; D is perhaps TRBD2 (7 bases). Trimming cost V 1 base and J 14 bases, with 16 bases left between them. Germline CDR1 reads SGHRS; CDR2 reads YFSETQ. The CDR3 runs 13 residues. Here the CDR3 DNA reads TGCGCCAGCAGCTTGTTTGGGGGGGCCAATGAGTTCTTC. Protein sequence: CASSLFGGANEFF.

The table lists this clonotype with many counts. The J gene is TRBJ2-1, the V gene TRBV20-1, with 10 bases identical to TRBD1. CDR1 is DFQATT, CDR2 SNEGSKA, per germline (reference sequence). J lost 7 bases, V lost 5 bases, and 8 bases had no gene match. The CDR3 covers 14 residues. DNA for the CDR3: TGCAGTGCTTCCGACAGGGGGCCCTCTAATGAGCAGTTCTTC. Its translation: CSASDRGPSNEQFF.

V gene TRBV2 combines with J gene TRBJ1-5; no clear D gene. The CDR3 consists of 14 residues. The germline gives CDR1 SNHLY, CDR2 FYNNEI. Trimming removed 4 bases at V and 7 bases at J, with 14 bases between. The CDR3 DNA is TGTGCCAGCAGTGCATCTAGAAACGGCCAGCCCCAGCATTTT. Its translation is CASSASRNGQPQHF.

The genes are TRBV5-4 and TRBJ2-5; 13 bases map to TRBD2. Trimming took 3 bases from V and 2 from J; bases not matched to a gene: 13. Per germline, CDR1 SGHNT and CDR2 YYREEE (reference sequence). This CDR3 is built from 19 residues. The CDR3 bases are TGTGCCAGCAGCTCCCCGACTAGCGGGAGGCCTCCGAGTCAAGAGACCCAGTACTTC. Translating gives CASSSPTSGRPPSQETQYF. Looking up the rest from reference TRBV5-4 and TRBJ2-5 gives the full variable domain: ETGVTQSPTHLIKTRGQQVTLRCSSQSGHNTVSWYQQALGQGPQFIFQYYREEENGRGNFPPRFSGLQFPNYSSELNVNALELDDSALYLCASSSPTSGRPPSQETQYFGPGTRLLVL.

This clonotype was found many times. The gene calls are TRBV5-1 and TRBJ1-6; possible D gene TRBD1, 6 bases. The V and J ends lost 3 bases and 7 bases respectively, with 11 bases between them. CDR1 is SGHRS, CDR2 YFSETQ, per germline. The CDR3 length is 14 residues. As DNA, the CDR3 is TGCGCCAGCAGCTCAGGGGATGGAAATTCACCCCTCCACTTT. Amino acid sequence: CASSSGDGNSPLHF.

This clonotype was seen ten or more times. The rearrangement uses TRBV4-1 and TRBJ1-2; perhaps TRBD1 as D (5 bases). The CDR3 has 17 amino acids. Deletions cut 3 bases from V and 4 bases from J, with 21 bases between. CDR1 is MGHRA, CDR2 YSYEKL, per germline. Here the CDR3 DNA reads TGCGCCAGCAGCCACCAAGTCAGGTTCGAGGGGAGCTATGGCTACACCTTC. Residues: CASSHQVRFEGSYGYTF.

There are many counts of this clonotype. The rearrangement joins TRBV18 to TRBJ2-6; D perhaps matches TRBD1 (5 bases). The CDR3 totals 14 residues. CDR1 KGHSH and CDR2 LQKENI come from the germline V gene. V was cut by 10 bases and J by 4 bases, with 14 bases left in between. The CDR3 region has the DNA TGTGCCACCGACCAGGGTACAGGGGCCAACGTCCTGACTTTC. Its protein is CATDQGTGANVLTF.

In nucleotides, the CDR3 is TGCAGTGCTAGAGATTCGGCTTTAACGGACGAGACCCAGTACTTC. This encodes CSARDSALTDETQYF. The chain has TRBV20-1 and TRBJ2-5, with unresolved D. Germline CDR1 and CDR2: DFQATT and SNEGSKA (reference sequence). V was clipped by 0 bases and J by 5 bases, with 16 bases between them. This CDR3 has 15 residues.

Ten or more counts support this clonotype. This chain links TRBV5-1 with TRBJ1-2, with 7 nucleotides matching TRBD1. There are 15 residues in the CDR3. Germline-derived CDR1 and CDR2 are SGHRS and YFSETQ. Trimming at V came to 4 bases and at J to 4 bases, leaving 10 bases not matched to a gene. DNA of the CDR3: TGCGCCAGCAGCATATCACAGGGGCCGAGCTATGGCTACACCTTC. Translating it yields CASSISQGPSYGYTF.

The J gene is TRBJ2-1, the V gene TRBV20-1; either TRBD1 or TRBD2 may supply D (5 bases each). V lost 0 bases and J lost 8, with 17 bases in between. This CDR3 has 15 amino acids. Per the germline V gene, CDR1 is DFQATT and CDR2 is SNEGSKA (reference sequence). The CDR3 loop reads CSARDGAQISDEQFF. Here the CDR3 DNA reads TGCAGTGCTAGAGATGGGGCCCAAATTAGCGATGAGCAGTTCTTC.

This clonotype was seen repeatedly, ten times or more. The rearrangement joins TRBV28 to TRBJ2-7; no reliable D call. This CDR3 is 12 amino acids long. CDR1 is MDHEN, CDR2 SYDVKM, per germline. V dropped 6 bases and J dropped 3 bases, with 9 bases sitting between them. The DNA for the CDR3 is TGTGCCAGCAGCAGGATGAACTACGAGCAGTACTTC. This sequence encodes CASSRMNYEQYF.

This clonotype was counted at least ten times. The chain is built from TRBV10-3 and TRBJ2-2, with a tentative D call TRBD1 (6 bases). The CDR3 is 14 residues long. The ends were cut back, 8 bases at V and 2 bases at J, with 12 bases in the middle. In germline, CDR1 is ENHRY, CDR2 SYGVKD. This CDR3 reads CAIQQDRNTGELFF. The CDR3 DNA sequence: TGTGCCATCCAGCAGGACAGAAACACCGGGGAGCTGTTTTTT.

This clonotype was detected ten times or more. The genes are TRBV20-1 and TRBJ2-7, with a possible D match to TRBD1 (5 bases). Germline assignment: CDR1 DFQATT and CDR2 SNEGSKA (reference sequence). The CDR3 contains 13 residues. Deletions cut 2 bases from V and 5 bases from J, with 13 bases between. The CDR3 sequence is CSARNDRDHEQYF. In DNA form, the CDR3 reads TGCAGTGCTAGAAACGACAGAGACCACGAGCAGTACTTC.

This clonotype appeared many times. The V and J genes are TRBV11-2 and TRBJ1-1; D might be TRBD1 (5 bases). Trimming stripped 4 bases from V and 4 bases from J, with 19 bases between. Germline-derived CDR1 and CDR2 are SGHAT and FQNNGV. This CDR3 is built from 16 residues. This CDR3 is CASSSEGGVRGTEAFF. For the CDR3, the DNA is TGTGCCAGCAGCTCGGAGGGAGGGGTGAGGGGCACTGAAGCTTTCTTT.

This clonotype was counted ten times or more. The J gene is TRBJ1-2, the V gene TRBV9, with D perhaps TRBD1 (5 bases). V lost 4 bases and J lost 1, with 11 bases in between. CDR1 SGDLS and CDR2 YYNGEE come from the germline V gene. The CDR3 runs 14 residues. The DNA of the CDR3 is TGTGCCAGCAGCCCTGAGGGACGTAACTATGGCTACACCTTC. It is translated as CASSPEGRNYGYTF.

This clonotype was seen at least ten times. V gene TRBV28 combines with J gene TRBJ2-1; TRBD2 matches 9 bases. The CDR3 runs 15 residues. V lost 2 bases, J lost 5 bases, and 4 bases stayed unmatched. Germline lookup yields CDR1 MDHEN and CDR2 SYDVKM. CDR3 sequence (DNA): TGTGCCAGCAGTTTAGCGGGAGGGCCCCACAATGAGCAGTTCTTC. This sequence encodes CASSLAGGPHNEQFF.

Many counts were recorded for this clonotype. The chain joins TRBV29-1 to TRBJ1-2, with D possibly matching TRBD1 (5 bases). The V and J ends lost 6 bases and 2 bases respectively, with 13 bases between them. The CDR3 runs 13 residues. Germline V lookup: CDR1 SQVTM, CDR2 ANQGSEA. In DNA form, the CDR3 reads TGCAGCGTCGGGCAGGGTGGAAACTATGGCTACACCTTC. It codes for CSVGQGGNYGYTF.

Ten or more counts support this clonotype. The V and J genes are TRBV27 and TRBJ2-5; tentative D call: TRBD2 (5 bases). Germline values: CDR1 MNHEY, CDR2 SMNVEV (reference sequence). Trimming took off 6 bases at V and 5 bases at J, with 13 bases between the two ends. This CDR3 comprises 13 residues. CDR3 in DNA: TGTGCCAGCAGGCTAGAGGGAGATGAGACCCAGTACTTC. This translates into CASRLEGDETQYF.

There are many counts of this clonotype. This chain's CDR3 is CASSLRRGDTQYF. CDR3 sequence (DNA): TGTGCCAGCAGCTTGAGGAGAGGAGATACGCAGTATTTT. The chain links TRBV5-6 to TRBJ2-3; D gene unclear. Germline V gene sequence: CDR1 SGHDT, CDR2 YYEEEE. This CDR3 region has 13 residues. Between the trimmed V and J ends, which lost 1 base and 5 bases, there was a span of 8 bases.

This clonotype was seen ten or more times. This chain links TRBV20-1 with TRBJ2-7; possibly TRBD1 or TRBD2 for D (5 bases each). The CDR3 has 14 amino acids. Between the trimmed V and J ends, which lost 6 bases and 7 bases, there was a span of 22 bases. Germline V gene lookup returns CDR1 DFQATT and CDR2 SNEGSKA (reference sequence). The CDR3 nucleotides are TGCAGTGCCTTAAGACGGGACCCCAGCCCAGAGCAGTACTTC. Its protein product is CSALRRDPSPEQYF.

The sample holds many counts of this clonotype. The chain couples TRBV6-2 or TRBV6-3 to TRBJ2-2; D not certain. This CDR3 has 14 amino acids. From germline, CDR1 is MNHEY and CDR2 SVGEGT. V lost 5 bases, J lost 7 bases, and 14 bases lay in between. In DNA, the CDR3 is TGTGCCAGCAGTCCCCGGGCCTTTGTCGGGGAGCTGTTTTTT. Translated, it gives CASSPRAFVGELFF.

This clonotype was counted at least ten times. The genes are TRBV27 and TRBJ2-6; D is uncertain. V lost 5 bases, J lost 4 bases, and 9 bases lay in between. The CDR3 is made up of 14 amino acids. The germline V gene has CDR1 MNHEY and CDR2 SMNVEV (reference sequence). In nucleotides, the CDR3 is TGTGCCAGCAGTCCCTTATCAGGGGCCAACGTCCTGACTTTC. This translates into CASSPLSGANVLTF.

This clonotype showed up many times. The chain uses TRBV5-6 and TRBJ1-6; 8 bases map to TRBD1. The CDR3 has 14 residues. Germline V CDR1 and CDR2: SGHDT, YYEEEE. V trimming: 3 bases; J trimming: 7 bases; junction bases outside the gene matches: 3. The CDR3 sequence: CASSSGTGNSPLHF. The DNA for the CDR3 is TGTGCCAGCAGCTCGGGGACAGGAAATTCACCCCTCCACTTT.